The 18 T cell receptor beta chains presented below share a single source sample, sequenced in a study of PD-1 blockade in mismatch repair-deficient tumors. Produced via immunoSEQ multiplex PCR; TCRdb's table is partial and in-frame only. The sample includes 50,000 or so clones, over 75% seen only once; the top ten take roughly 8%. The material sequenced was peripheral blood, taken 20 weeks after starting pembrolizumab. Receptors originate from an adult with mismatch repair-deficient cancer.

The chain couples TRBV7-6 to TRBJ1-3; D may be TRBD1 (5 bases). This CDR3 contains 16 residues. V lost 2 bases and J 1 base, leaving 12 bases between the germline ends. CDR1 is SGHVS and CDR2 is FNYEAQ in the germline V gene. CDR3 coding DNA: TGTGCCAGCAGCTTACAGGGCAGAATTTCTGGAAACACCATATATTTT. As protein: CASSLQGRISGNTIYF.

This chain links TRBV6-5 with TRBJ2-7, with 13 bases lining up with TRBD2. CDR1 and CDR2 (germline): MNHEY, SVGAGI. CDR3 size: 16 residues. V gave up 4 bases and J gave up 7 bases; unmatched junction bases: 10. CDR3 in amino acids: CASSSTSGRAYREQYF. The CDR3 DNA is TGTGCCAGCAGTTCTACTAGCGGGAGGGCCTATAGGGAGCAGTACTTC.

The chain has TRBV7-9 and TRBJ2-5, with 8 positions matching TRBD2. The trim removed 0 bases at V and 5 bases at J, leaving 5 bases unmatched. This CDR3 is built from 15 residues. Germline CDR1 SEHNR, CDR2 FQNEAQ (reference sequence). The CDR3 reads CASSLALLAVETQYF. The DNA of the CDR3 is TGTGCCAGCAGCTTAGCCCTACTAGCGGTCGAGACCCAGTACTTC.

The gene calls are TRBV7-9 and TRBJ2-3; no clear D gene. V lost 6 bases and J 2 bases, leaving 9 bases between the germline ends. In germline, CDR1 is SEHNR, CDR2 FQNEAQ (reference sequence). The CDR3 is 13 residues long. The CDR3 region is CASSQSYTDTQYF. The DNA for the CDR3 is TGTGCCAGCAGTCAGAGCTACACAGATACGCAGTATTTT.

The chain combines TRBV29-1 with TRBJ1-2, with D possibly matching TRBD1 (6 bases). Germline assignment: CDR1 SQVTM and CDR2 ANQGSEA. This CDR3 comprises 13 residues. Trimming removed 0 bases at V and 4 bases at J, with 9 bases between. The DNA of the CDR3 is TGCAGCGTTGAAGATAGGGGGAGCTATGGCTACACCTTC. Translation: CSVEDRGSYGYTF.

The rearrangement uses TRBV7-2 and TRBJ1-5; no firm D call. Trimming shortened V by 3 bases and J by 0 bases, and 6 bases separated the two germline ends. Germline V gives CDR1 SGHTA, CDR2 FQGNSA. CDR3 size: 14 residues. CDR3 amino acids: CASSFKASNQPQHF. The CDR3 DNA follows: TGTGCCAGCAGCTTTAAAGCTAGCAATCAGCCCCAGCATTTT. The full variable domain, with the rest looked up from reference TRBV7-2 and TRBJ1-5, is GAGVSQSPSNKVTEKGKDVELRCDPISGHTALYWYRQSLGQGLEFLIYFQGNSAPDKSGLPSDRFSAERTGGSVSTLTIQRTQQEDSAVYLCASSFKASNQPQHFGDGTRLSIL.

J is TRBJ2-4 and V is TRBV5-3; 7 bases are a match to TRBD2. TRBV5-3 is noted as an ORF with a role that remains uncertain. V gave up 6 bases and J gave up 9 bases; unmatched junction bases: 9. The CDR3 runs to 13 residues. The CDR3 reads CARTPTGGAIQYF. The CDR3 coding sequence is TGTGCCAGAACCCCGACGGGAGGTGCCATTCAGTACTTC.

The V gene is TRBV7-9, the J gene TRBJ1-4; D might be TRBD1 (6 bases). V was clipped by 5 bases and J by 4 bases, with 14 bases between them. CDR3 length: 15 residues. The germline CDR1 and CDR2 sequences are SEHNR and FQNEAQ (reference sequence). In DNA, the CDR3 is TGTGCCAGCAGCCTAGGGACAATGAATAATGAAAAACTGTTTTTT. Its translation: CASSLGTMNNEKLFF.

The genes are TRBV11-3 and TRBJ1-1; maybe TRBD1 (5 bases). The CDR3 contains 14 residues. V lost 6 bases and J lost 5, with 16 bases in between. Germline V gene sequence: CDR1 SGHNT, CDR2 YENEEA. The CDR3 nucleotides read TGTGCCAGCAGGCGGCTCGGGGGTCAGACTGAAGCTTTCTTT. Translated, it gives CASRRLGGQTEAFF. Together with reference TRBV11-3 and TRBJ1-1, the CDR3 gives the full variable domain: EAGVVQSPRYKIIEKKQPVAFWCNPISGHNTLYWYLQNLGQGPELLIRYENEEAVDDSQLPKDRFSAERLKGVDSTLKIQPAELGDSAVYLCASRRLGGQTEAFFGQGTRLTVV.

The chain is built from TRBV6-6 and TRBJ1-1, with unresolved D. The length of the CDR3 is 12 residues. Germline V CDR1 and CDR2: MNHNY, SVGAGI (reference sequence). Deletions cut 2 bases from V and 6 bases from J, with 7 bases between. The CDR3 spells CASSYGAAEAFF. The CDR3 DNA reads TGTGCCAGCAGTTACGGCGCCGCTGAAGCTTTCTTT.

V is TRBV6-5 and J is TRBJ2-7, with D unresolved. CDR1 is MNHEY, CDR2 SVGAGI, per germline. The CDR3 consists of 14 residues. Trimming pared 0 bases from V and 2 bases from J, leaving 8 bases between. The CDR3 nucleotides are TGTGCCAGCAGTTACTCGACGGCTCCCTACGAGCAGTACTTC. Residues: CASSYSTAPYEQYF.

J is TRBJ2-7 and V is TRBV10-3, with D possibly matching TRBD2 (5 bases). The CDR3 covers 13 residues. Germline V gene lookup returns CDR1 ENHRY and CDR2 SYGVKD. With 4 bases removed from V and 3 bases from J, the gap between germline ends came to 10 bases. CDR3 in DNA: TGTGCCATCAGTGGGCTAGCAAACTACGAGCAGTACTTC. As protein: CAISGLANYEQYF.

The chain recombines TRBV11-3 with TRBJ2-2, with no clear D. With 5 bases removed from V and 4 bases from J, the gap between germline ends came to 11 bases. In germline, CDR1 is SGHNT, CDR2 YENEEA. This CDR3 is 14 amino acids long. The CDR3 protein is CASSPFALTGELFF. In DNA, the CDR3 is TGTGCCAGCAGCCCTTTTGCGCTCACCGGGGAGCTGTTTTTT.

The rearrangement links TRBV11-2 to TRBJ2-1; D is unresolved. Per germline, CDR1 SGHAT and CDR2 FQNNGV. The CDR3 totals 13 residues. Trimming cost V 5 bases and J 10 bases, with 15 bases left between them. In nucleotides, the CDR3 is TGTGCCAGCAGCCTGATCCCGGGTGCCGAGCAGTTCTTC. This translates into CASSLIPGAEQFF.

This clone was seen just once. The gene calls are TRBV5-1 and TRBJ1-1; D is unclear. This CDR3 is 13 amino acids long. Germline V gives CDR1 SGHRS, CDR2 YFSETQ. V was shortened by 0 bases and J by 2 bases, with 5 bases between the two germline ends. CDR3 loop: CASSLADNTEAFF. In DNA form, the CDR3 reads TGCGCCAGCAGCTTGGCCGACAACACTGAAGCTTTCTTT. The full variable domain, its missing parts supplied by reference TRBV5-1 and TRBJ1-1, is KAGVTQTPRYLIKTRGQQVTLSCSPISGHRSVSWYQQTPGQGLQFLFEYFSETQRNKGNFPGRFSGRQFSNSRSEMNVSTLELGDSALYLCASSLADNTEAFFGQGTRLTVV.

The chain employs TRBV19 and TRBJ1-5; a possible D gene is TRBD1 (6 bases). V lost 3 bases to trimming and J lost 2 bases, with 8 bases between them. The CDR3 runs to 14 residues. Germline CDR1 and CDR2: LNHDA and SQIVND (reference sequence). The CDR3: CASSMRQGNQPQHF. The CDR3 DNA reads as TGTGCCAGTAGTATGAGACAGGGCAATCAGCCCCAGCATTTT.

This clone was detected only a few times. CDR3 DNA sequence: TGTGCCAGCAGCTCGATGCGATCTGGAAACACCATATATTTT. As protein: CASSSMRSGNTIYF. The gene calls are TRBV11-3 and TRBJ1-3, with D uncertain. The CDR3 length is 14 residues. Germline CDR1 and CDR2: SGHNT and YENEEA. Trimming cost V 4 bases and J 1 base, with 8 bases left between them. The entire variable domain, with the rest obtained from reference TRBV11-3 and TRBJ1-3, is as follows: EAGVVQSPRYKIIEKKQPVAFWCNPISGHNTLYWYLQNLGQGPELLIRYENEEAVDDSQLPKDRFSAERLKGVDSTLKIQPAELGDSAVYLCASSSMRSGNTIYFGEGSWLTVV.

This clone was observed once. The rearrangement joins TRBV27 to TRBJ2-1; D is uncertain. Germline CDR1 and CDR2: MNHEY and SMNVEV (reference sequence). The CDR3 covers 14 residues. Trimming left V 3 bases short and J 1 base short, with 7 bases between. The CDR3 here is CASSFKNSYNEQFF. DNA of the CDR3: TGTGCCAGCAGTTTCAAAAATTCCTACAATGAGCAGTTCTTC.